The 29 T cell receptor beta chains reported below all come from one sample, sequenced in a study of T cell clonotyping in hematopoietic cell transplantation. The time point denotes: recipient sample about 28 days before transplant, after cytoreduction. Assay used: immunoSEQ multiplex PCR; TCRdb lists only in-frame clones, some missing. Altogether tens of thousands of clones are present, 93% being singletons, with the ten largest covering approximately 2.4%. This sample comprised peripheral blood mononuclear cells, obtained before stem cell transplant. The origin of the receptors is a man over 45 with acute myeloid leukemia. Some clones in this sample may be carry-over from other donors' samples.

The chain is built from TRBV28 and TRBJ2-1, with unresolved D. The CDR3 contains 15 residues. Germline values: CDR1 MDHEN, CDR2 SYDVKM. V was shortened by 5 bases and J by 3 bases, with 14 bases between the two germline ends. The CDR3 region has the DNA TGTGCCAGCAGTCTCCCGAGTGGGAACTACAATGAGCAGTTCTTC. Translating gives CASSLPSGNYNEQFF.

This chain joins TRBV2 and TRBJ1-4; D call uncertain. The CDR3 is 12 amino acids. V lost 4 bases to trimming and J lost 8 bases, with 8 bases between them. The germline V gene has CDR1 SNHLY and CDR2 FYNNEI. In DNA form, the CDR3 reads TGTGCCAGCAGTGCGCGAGCGGAAAAACTGTTTTTT. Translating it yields CASSARAEKLFF. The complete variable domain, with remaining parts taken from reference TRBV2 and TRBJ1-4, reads EPEVTQTPSHQVTQMGQEVILRCVPISNHLYFYWYRQILGQKVEFLVSFYNNEISEKSEIFDDQFSVERPDGSNFTLKIRSTKLEDSAMYFCASSARAEKLFFGSGTQLSVL.

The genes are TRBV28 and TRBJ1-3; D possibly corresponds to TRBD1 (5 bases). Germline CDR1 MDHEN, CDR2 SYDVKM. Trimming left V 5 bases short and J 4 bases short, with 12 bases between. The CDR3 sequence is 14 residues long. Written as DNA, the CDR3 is TGTGCCAGCAGTAATCGACAGTCCGGAAACACCATATATTTT. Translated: CASSNRQSGNTIYF.

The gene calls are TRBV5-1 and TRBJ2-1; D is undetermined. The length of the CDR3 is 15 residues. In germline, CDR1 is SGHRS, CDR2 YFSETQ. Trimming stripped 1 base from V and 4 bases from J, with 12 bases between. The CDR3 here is CASSLRTALYNEQFF. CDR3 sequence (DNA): TGCGCCAGCAGCTTGCGTACAGCACTGTACAATGAGCAGTTCTTC.

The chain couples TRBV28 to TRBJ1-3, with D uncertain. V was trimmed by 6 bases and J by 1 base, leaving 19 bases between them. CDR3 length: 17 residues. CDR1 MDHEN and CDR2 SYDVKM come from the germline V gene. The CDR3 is CASRHRTYQASGNTIYF. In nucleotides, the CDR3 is TGTGCCAGCAGACACCGTACCTACCAGGCATCTGGAAACACCATATATTTT.

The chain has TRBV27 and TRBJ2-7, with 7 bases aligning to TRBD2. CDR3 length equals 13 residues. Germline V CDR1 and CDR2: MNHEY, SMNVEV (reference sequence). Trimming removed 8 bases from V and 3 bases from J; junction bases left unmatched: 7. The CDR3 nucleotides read TGTGCCAGCGGGGGGGGTATTAGCTACGAGCAGTACTTC. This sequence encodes CASGGGISYEQYF.

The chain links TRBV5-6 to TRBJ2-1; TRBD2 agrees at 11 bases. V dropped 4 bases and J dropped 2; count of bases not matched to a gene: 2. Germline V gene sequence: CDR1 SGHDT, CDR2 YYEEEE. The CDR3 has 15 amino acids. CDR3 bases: TGTGCCAGCAGCCGGGGACTAGCGGCCTACAATGAGCAGTTCTTC. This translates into CASSRGLAAYNEQFF.

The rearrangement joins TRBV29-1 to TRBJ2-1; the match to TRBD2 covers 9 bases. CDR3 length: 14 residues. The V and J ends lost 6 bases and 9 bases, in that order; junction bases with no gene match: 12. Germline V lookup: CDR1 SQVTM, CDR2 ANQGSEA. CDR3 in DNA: TGCAGCGTCGCCCCCCAGCGGGGGGACGGTGAGCAGTTCTTC. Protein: CSVAPQRGDGEQFF.

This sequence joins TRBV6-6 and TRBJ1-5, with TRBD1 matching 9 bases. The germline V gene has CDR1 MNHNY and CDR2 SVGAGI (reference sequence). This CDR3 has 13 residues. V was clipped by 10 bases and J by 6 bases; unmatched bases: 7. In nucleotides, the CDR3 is TGTGCCACCGGGGACAGGGAGGCTCAGCCCCAGCATTTT. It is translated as CATGDREAQPQHF.

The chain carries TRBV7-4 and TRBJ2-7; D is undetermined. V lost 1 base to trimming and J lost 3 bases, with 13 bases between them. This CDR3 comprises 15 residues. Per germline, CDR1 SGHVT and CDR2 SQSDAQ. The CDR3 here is CASSLVGGWLYEQYF. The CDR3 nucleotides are TGTGCCAGCAGCTTAGTGGGCGGATGGCTCTACGAGCAGTACTTC.

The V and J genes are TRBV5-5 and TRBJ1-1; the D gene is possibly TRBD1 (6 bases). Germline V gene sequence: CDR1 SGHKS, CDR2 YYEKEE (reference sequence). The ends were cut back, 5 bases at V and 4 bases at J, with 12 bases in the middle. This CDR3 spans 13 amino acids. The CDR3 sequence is CASRREGGTEAFF. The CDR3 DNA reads TGTGCCAGCAGACGAGAGGGGGGCACTGAAGCTTTCTTT.

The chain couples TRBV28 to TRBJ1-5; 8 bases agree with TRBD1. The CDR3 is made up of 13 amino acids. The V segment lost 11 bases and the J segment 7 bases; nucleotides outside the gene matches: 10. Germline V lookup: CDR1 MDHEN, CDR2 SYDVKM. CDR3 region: CASSTGAVQPQHF. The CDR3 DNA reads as TGTGCCTCGTCGACAGGGGCGGTCCAGCCCCAGCATTTT.

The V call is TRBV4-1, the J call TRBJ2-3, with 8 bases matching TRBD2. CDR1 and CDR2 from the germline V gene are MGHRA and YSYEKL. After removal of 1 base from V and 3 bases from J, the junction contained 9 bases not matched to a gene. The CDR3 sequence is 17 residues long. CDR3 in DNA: TGCGCCAGCAGCCAAGTAGCGGGAAAAGCGGTTACAGATACGCAGTATTTT. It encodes CASSQVAGKAVTDTQYF.

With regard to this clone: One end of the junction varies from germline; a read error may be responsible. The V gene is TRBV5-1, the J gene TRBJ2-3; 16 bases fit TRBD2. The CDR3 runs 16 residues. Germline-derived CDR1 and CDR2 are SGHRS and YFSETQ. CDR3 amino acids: CASSSGLAGGADTQYF. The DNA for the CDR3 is TGCGCCAGTAGCTCGGGACTAGCGGGAGGGGCAGATACGCAGTATTTT.

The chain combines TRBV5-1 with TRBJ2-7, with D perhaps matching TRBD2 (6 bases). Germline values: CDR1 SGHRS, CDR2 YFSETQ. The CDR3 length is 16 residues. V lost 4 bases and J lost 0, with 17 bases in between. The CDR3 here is CASSTGLSPLSYEQYF. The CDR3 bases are TGCGCCAGCAGCACCGGACTATCCCCGCTCTCCTACGAGCAGTACTTC. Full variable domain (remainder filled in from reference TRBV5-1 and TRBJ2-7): KAGVTQTPRYLIKTRGQQVTLSCSPISGHRSVSWYQQTPGQGLQFLFEYFSETQRNKGNFPGRFSGRQFSNSRSEMNVSTLELGDSALYLCASSTGLSPLSYEQYFGPGTRLTVT.

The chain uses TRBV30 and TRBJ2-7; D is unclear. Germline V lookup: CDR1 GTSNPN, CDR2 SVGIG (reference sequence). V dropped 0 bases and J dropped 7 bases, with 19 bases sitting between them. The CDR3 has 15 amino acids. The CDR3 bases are TGTGCCTGGAGTGTGAGTGCAAACCCCCGTTCAGAGCAGTACTTC. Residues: CAWSVSANPRSEQYF.

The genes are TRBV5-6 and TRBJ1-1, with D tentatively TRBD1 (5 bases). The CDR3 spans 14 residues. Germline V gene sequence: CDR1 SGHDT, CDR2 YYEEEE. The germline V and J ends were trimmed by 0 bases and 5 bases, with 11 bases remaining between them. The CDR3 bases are TGTGCCAGCAGCTTGGGACAGCGGAGGACTGAAGCTTTCTTT. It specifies CASSLGQRRTEAFF.

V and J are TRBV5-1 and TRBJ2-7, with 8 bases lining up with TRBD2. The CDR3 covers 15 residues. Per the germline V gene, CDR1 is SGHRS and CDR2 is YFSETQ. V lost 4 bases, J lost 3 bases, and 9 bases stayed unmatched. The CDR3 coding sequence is TGCGCCAGCAGCCCCCTGGCTGCGGGGGGCTACGAGCAGTACTTC. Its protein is CASSPLAAGGYEQYF. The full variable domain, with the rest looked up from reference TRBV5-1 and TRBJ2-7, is KAGVTQTPRYLIKTRGQQVTLSCSPISGHRSVSWYQQTPGQGLQFLFEYFSETQRNKGNFPGRFSGRQFSNSRSEMNVSTLELGDSALYLCASSPLAAGGYEQYFGPGTRLTVT.

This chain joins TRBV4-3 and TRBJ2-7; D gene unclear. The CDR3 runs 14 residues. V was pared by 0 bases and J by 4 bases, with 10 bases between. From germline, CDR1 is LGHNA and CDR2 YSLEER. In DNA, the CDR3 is TGCGCCAGCAGCCAAGACAAAGGTCCATACGAGCAGTACTTC. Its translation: CASSQDKGPYEQYF.

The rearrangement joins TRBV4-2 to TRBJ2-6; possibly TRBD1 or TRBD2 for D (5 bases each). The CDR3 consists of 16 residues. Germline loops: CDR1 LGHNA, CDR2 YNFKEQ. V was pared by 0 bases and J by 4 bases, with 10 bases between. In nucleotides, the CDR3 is TGTGCCAGCAGCCAAGATGGGGGACCAGGGGCCAACGTCCTGACTTTC. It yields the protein CASSQDGGPGANVLTF.

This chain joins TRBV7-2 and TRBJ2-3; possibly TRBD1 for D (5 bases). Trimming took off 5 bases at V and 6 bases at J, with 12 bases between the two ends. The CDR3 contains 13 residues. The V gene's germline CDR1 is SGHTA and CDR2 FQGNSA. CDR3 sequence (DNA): TGTGCCAGCAGCCTCGAACAGGCGGATACGCAGTATTTT. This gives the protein CASSLEQADTQYF.

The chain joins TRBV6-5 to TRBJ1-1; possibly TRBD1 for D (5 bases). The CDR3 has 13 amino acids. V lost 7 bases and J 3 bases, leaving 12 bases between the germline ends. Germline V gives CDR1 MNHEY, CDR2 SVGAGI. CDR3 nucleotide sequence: TGTGCCAGCAAACAGGTCGGGTACACTGAAGCTTTCTTT. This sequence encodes CASKQVGYTEAFF.

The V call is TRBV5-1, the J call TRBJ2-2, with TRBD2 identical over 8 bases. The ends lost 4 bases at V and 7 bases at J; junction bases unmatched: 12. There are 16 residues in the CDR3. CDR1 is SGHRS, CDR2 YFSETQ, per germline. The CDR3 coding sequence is TGCGCCAGCAGCGAAAAGCGGGAGACGGCCGGCGGGGAGCTGTTTTTT. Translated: CASSEKRETAGGELFF.

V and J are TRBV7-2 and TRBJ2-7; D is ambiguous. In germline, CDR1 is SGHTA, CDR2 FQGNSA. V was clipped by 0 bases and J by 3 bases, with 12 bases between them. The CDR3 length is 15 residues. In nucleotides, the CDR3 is TGTGCCAGCAGCTTAGCGCAGGCGATCAACTACGAGCAGTACTTC. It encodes CASSLAQAINYEQYF. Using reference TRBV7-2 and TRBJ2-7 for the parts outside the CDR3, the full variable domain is GAGVSQSPSNKVTEKGKDVELRCDPISGHTALYWYRQSLGQGLEFLIYFQGNSAPDKSGLPSDRFSAERTGGSVSTLTIQRTQQEDSAVYLCASSLAQAINYEQYFGPGTRLTVT.

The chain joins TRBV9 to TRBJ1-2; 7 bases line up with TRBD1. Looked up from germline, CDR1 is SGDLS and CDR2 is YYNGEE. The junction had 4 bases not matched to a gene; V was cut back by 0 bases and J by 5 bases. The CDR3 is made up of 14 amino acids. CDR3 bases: TGTGCCAGCAGCGTAGCTCAGGGGGGGTATGGCTACACCTTC. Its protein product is CASSVAQGGYGYTF.

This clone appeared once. The CDR3, as DNA: TGTGCCATCAGTGAGTCAGGCAGCGCTGGAAACACCATATATTTT. It translates to CAISESGSAGNTIYF. The gene calls are TRBV10-3 and TRBJ1-3; no clear D gene. Trimming removed 0 bases from V and 2 bases from J, with 8 bases in between. The length of the CDR3 is 15 residues. The V gene's germline CDR1 is ENHRY and CDR2 SYGVKD.

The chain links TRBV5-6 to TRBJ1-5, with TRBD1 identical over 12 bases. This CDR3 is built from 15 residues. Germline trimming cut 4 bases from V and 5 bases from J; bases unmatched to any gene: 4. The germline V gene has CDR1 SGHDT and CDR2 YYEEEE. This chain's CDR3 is CASSPRDRGHQPQHF. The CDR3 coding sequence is TGTGCCAGCAGCCCCAGGGACAGGGGGCATCAGCCCCAGCATTTT.

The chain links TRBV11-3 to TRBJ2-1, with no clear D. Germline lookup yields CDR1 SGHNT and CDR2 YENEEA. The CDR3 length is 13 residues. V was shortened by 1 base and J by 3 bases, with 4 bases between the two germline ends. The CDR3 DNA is TGTGCCAGCAGCTTAGGAGTCTACAATGAGCAGTTCTTC. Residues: CASSLGVYNEQFF.

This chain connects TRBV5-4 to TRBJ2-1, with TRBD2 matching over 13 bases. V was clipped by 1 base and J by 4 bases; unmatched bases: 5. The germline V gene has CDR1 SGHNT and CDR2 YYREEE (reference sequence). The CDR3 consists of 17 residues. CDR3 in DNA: TGTGCCAGCAGCTTGCTAGGACTAGCGGGGGAATACAATGAGCAGTTCTTC. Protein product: CASSLLGLAGEYNEQFF.